Listed here are 14 T cell receptor beta chains from one sample, sequenced in a study of blood T cell repertoires in COVID-19. The data were produced by immunoSEQ multiplex PCR, yet TCRdb's version contains in-frame clones alone and is incomplete. The data show about 130,000 clones, 70% to 90% seen once. Sequencing used peripheral blood. The source is a human donor in a cohort sampled during active COVID-19.

The J gene is TRBJ2-1, the V gene TRBV4-1; D perhaps matches TRBD1 (5 bases). The V and J ends lost 7 bases and 3 bases respectively, with 16 bases between them. The germline CDR1 and CDR2 sequences are MGHRA and YSYEKL. The CDR3 spans 15 residues. The CDR3: CASTEQKGNYNEQFF. The CDR3 DNA is TGCGCCAGCACCGAACAAAAGGGGAACTACAATGAGCAGTTCTTC.

The chain combines TRBV5-5 with TRBJ1-2, with TRBD1 as a possible D gene (6 bases). CDR3 length: 13 amino acids. Trimming cost V 4 bases and J 4 bases, with 11 bases left between them. Germline V gene lookup returns CDR1 SGHKS and CDR2 YYEKEE (reference sequence). CDR3 in amino acids: CASSMGGSYGYTF. The CDR3 coding sequence is TGTGCCAGCAGCATGGGGGGCAGCTATGGCTACACCTTC.

The V call is TRBV5-1, the J call TRBJ1-1; 8 positions agree with TRBD1. CDR1 is SGHRS and CDR2 is YFSETQ in the germline V gene. There are 15 residues in the CDR3. V was clipped by 0 bases and J by 4 bases; unmatched bases: 5. Here the CDR3 DNA reads TGCGCCAGCAGCTTGGTCGTTACAGGGGGCACTGAAGCTTTCTTT. The encoded protein is CASSLVVTGGTEAFF.

The CDR3 sequence: CASSKTDRGLNGYTF. The CDR3 DNA reads TGTGCCAGCAGCAAAACGGACAGGGGGCTAAATGGCTACACCTTC. The chain joins TRBV6-5 to TRBJ1-2, with 11 bases fitting TRBD1. V lost 6 bases, J lost 6 bases, and 9 bases stayed unmatched. Germline CDR1 MNHEY, CDR2 SVGAGI. The CDR3 consists of 15 residues.

The chain combines TRBV3-1 (or the pseudogene TRBV3-2) with TRBJ1-3; TRBD1 agrees at 8 bases. Germline V CDR1 and CDR2: LGHDT, YNNKEL (reference sequence). V lost 3 bases, J lost 1 base, and 2 bases stayed unmatched. This CDR3 is 15 amino acids long. The CDR3 bases are TGTGCCAGCAGCCAGACAGGGGTTTCTGGAAACACCATATATTTT. Its protein product is CASSQTGVSGNTIYF.

This chain links TRBV10-2 with TRBJ1-3; the D gene is possibly TRBD1 (5 bases). Germline values: CDR1 WSHSY, CDR2 SAAADI. Trimming left V 2 bases short and J 3 bases short, with 11 bases between. This CDR3 has 15 amino acids. The CDR3 loop reads CASSEADKFGNTIYF. The CDR3 nucleotides are TGCGCCAGCAGTGAGGCGGACAAATTTGGAAACACCATATATTTT.

Notes on this clone: The same CDR3 also results from other DNA sequences found in this sample. V and J are TRBV19 and TRBJ2-7; TRBD2 matches at 14 bases. The germline V gene encodes CDR1 LNHDA and CDR2 SQIVND (reference sequence). The CDR3 runs to 15 residues. With 4 bases clipped from V and 1 base from J, the junction kept 0 bases outside the gene matches. CDR3 loop: CASSRTSGGSYEQYF. The CDR3 region has the DNA TGTGCCAGTAGTAGGACTAGCGGGGGGTCCTACGAGCAGTACTTC.

The chain joins TRBV5-1 to TRBJ2-7, with D perhaps matching TRBD2 (5 bases). Between the trimmed V and J ends, which lost 1 base and 4 bases, there was a span of 9 bases. This CDR3 comprises 13 residues. Per the germline V gene, CDR1 is SGHRS and CDR2 is YFSETQ. The chain's CDR3 is CASSLSSGYEQYF. DNA of the CDR3: TGCGCCAGCAGCTTGAGTTCGGGGTACGAGCAGTACTTC.

The chain recombines TRBV12-3 or TRBV12-4 with TRBJ2-1; D not certain. There are 13 residues in the CDR3. V was clipped by 7 bases and J by 7 bases, with 14 bases between them. The CDR3 spells CASTQALGNEQFF. The CDR3 nucleotides are TGTGCCAGCACCCAGGCCCTTGGGAATGAGCAGTTCTTC.

The rearrangement uses TRBV30 and TRBJ1-5; unclear D gene. The CDR3 length is 13 residues. Germline CDR1 GTSNPN, CDR2 SVGIG (reference sequence). Trimming cost V 5 bases and J 0 bases, with 8 bases left between them. The CDR3: CAWSLASNQPQHF. As DNA, the CDR3 is TGTGCCTGGTCTTTAGCTAGCAATCAGCCCCAGCATTTT.

The chain couples TRBV6-4 to TRBJ2-3; 7 positions match TRBD1. The germline V gene encodes CDR1 MRHNA and CDR2 SNTAGT. The CDR3 has 22 residues. V was clipped by 2 bases and J by 2 bases; unmatched bases: 25. CDR3 sequence: CASSDRLQGRRLRPPPTDTQYF. Written as DNA, the CDR3 is TGTGCCAGCAGTGACCGTTTACAGGGGCGCCGATTGCGACCCCCCCCCACAGATACGCAGTATTTT.

The rearrangement uses TRBV6-2 or TRBV6-3 and TRBJ2-5; unclear D gene. This CDR3 is 11 amino acids long. V was shortened by 4 bases and J by 4 bases, with 4 bases between the two germline ends. Germline CDR1 and CDR2: MNHEY and SVGEGT. In DNA form, the CDR3 reads TGTGCCAGCAGTTTATCAGAGACCCAGTACTTC. It yields the protein CASSLSETQYF.

The CDR3 region has the DNA TGTGCCAGCAGCTGGACTAGCGGGGGGGGCTACAATGAGCAGTTCTTC. Translated, it gives CASSWTSGGGYNEQFF. The gene calls are TRBV27 and TRBJ2-1; 15 bases align to TRBD2. J gave up 3 bases and V 6 bases, and 3 bases lay outside the gene matches. The CDR3 runs to 16 residues. Germline assignment: CDR1 MNHEY and CDR2 SMNVEV (reference sequence).

The chain has TRBV6-2 or TRBV6-3 and TRBJ1-1, with a possible D match to TRBD1 (5 bases). From germline, CDR1 is MNHEY and CDR2 SVGEGT. The CDR3 spans 14 residues. V dropped 3 bases and J dropped 5 bases, with 13 bases sitting between them. The DNA of the CDR3 is TGTGCCAGCAGTTATGCCGGGGGTAGGACTGAAGCTTTCTTT. Translated: CASSYAGGRTEAFF.